These 21 T cell receptor beta chains originate from one sample sequenced in a study of beta chain features in type 1 diabetes. The whole isolated RNA underwent reverse transcription, so sequencing captured expressed TCRB transcripts. The method was immunoSEQ multiplex PCR; TCRdb's version includes in-frame clones alone and lacks a portion of them. Here the sample spans hundreds of thousands of clones, roughly an eighth being singletons. Points from the study as a whole: For Type 1 diabetes patients, all four CD4+ subsets carried TCRB CDR3s that were moderately but significantly shorter.

These TCRs are of unknown antigen specificity. The sequenced material came from naive CD4+ T cells from blood. These receptors came from a man aged 18 to 29 with type 1 diabetes.

Comment on this clone: Other DNA sequences in this sample translate to the same CDR3. This chain uses TRBV6-5 with TRBJ2-3; D might be TRBD1 or TRBD2, each matching 6 bases. CDR3 length equals 15 residues. Germline assignment: CDR1 MNHEY and CDR2 SVGAGI. Trimming shortened V by 3 bases and J by 3 bases, and 13 bases separated the two germline ends. The CDR3 DNA reads as TGTGCCAGCAGTTATTCGCAAGGGGGGACAGATACGCAGTATTTT. This sequence encodes CASSYSQGGTDTQYF.

A note on this clone: Other DNA variants within this sample encode the same CDR3. The V gene is TRBV5-1, the J gene TRBJ2-1; D remains ambiguous. This CDR3 has 13 amino acids. Trimming left V 0 bases short and J 6 bases short, with 7 bases between. CDR1 is SGHRS, CDR2 YFSETQ, per germline. CDR3 DNA sequence: TGCGCCAGCAGCTTGGGATCTGGCAATGAGCAGTTCTTC. Protein sequence: CASSLGSGNEQFF.

This clone was counted between two and nine times. In the same sample, other DNA sequences code for this CDR3. The rearrangement links TRBV6-5 to TRBJ2-7; TRBD1 matches 7 bases. After removal of 0 bases from V and 0 bases from J, the junction contained 2 bases not matched to a gene. Germline values: CDR1 MNHEY, CDR2 SVGAGI. CDR3 length equals 15 residues. CDR3 sequence reads: CASSYSGDSSYEQYF. The CDR3 DNA reads TGTGCCAGCAGTTACTCCGGGGACAGCTCCTACGAGCAGTACTTC.

The CDR3 DNA reads TGTGCCAGCAGCGCGACAGGGCCCGGGGAGCTGTTTTTT. Its protein product is CASSATGPGELFF. The gene calls are TRBV9 and TRBJ2-2, with 7 bases matching TRBD1. This CDR3 comprises 13 residues. V lost 3 bases and J lost 6; bases outside the gene matches: 2. Germline assignment: CDR1 SGDLS and CDR2 YYNGEE.

The rearrangement uses TRBV5-4 and TRBJ2-3; 7 bases align to TRBD2. The CDR3 sequence is 18 residues long. Germline V gene lookup returns CDR1 SGHNT and CDR2 YYREEE (reference sequence). Trimming at V came to 4 bases and at J to 2 bases, leaving 16 bases not matched to a gene. The CDR3 region is CASSPSVISAGPTDTQYF. Here the CDR3 DNA reads TGTGCCAGCAGCCCCTCTGTTATCTCAGCGGGACCCACAGATACGCAGTATTTT.

The chain couples TRBV7-6 to TRBJ1-1, with D possibly matching TRBD1 (6 bases). Trimming cost V 5 bases and J 2 bases, with 12 bases left between them. Per the germline V gene, CDR1 is SGHVS and CDR2 is FNYEAQ. The CDR3 consists of 14 residues. The CDR3 bases are TGTGCCAGCAGCCCTCCTGGGACAAACACTGAAGCTTTCTTT. Translating it yields CASSPPGTNTEAFF.

This clone has a handful of counts. The chain combines TRBV6-1 with TRBJ2-3; D could derive from TRBD1 or TRBD2 (5 bases each). Trimming pared 4 bases from V and 5 bases from J, leaving 10 bases between. CDR3 size: 13 residues. CDR1 is MNHNS, CDR2 SASEGT, per germline. CDR3 in amino acids: CASSGDLRDTQYF. The CDR3 DNA reads as TGTGCCAGCAGTGGGGACCTCCGAGATACGCAGTATTTT.

The chain carries TRBV7-2 and TRBJ1-2; the D gene is possibly TRBD1 (5 bases). V shed 5 bases and J shed 0 bases, with 7 bases lying between them. Germline V CDR1 and CDR2: SGHTA, FQGNSA. The CDR3 loop spans 13 amino acids. Written as DNA, the CDR3 is TGTGCCAGCAGCCAGGGACCTAACTATGGCTACACCTTC. Translating it yields CASSQGPNYGYTF.

The chain recombines TRBV27 with TRBJ2-3; D call uncertain. CDR3 size: 16 residues. Germline V gene lookup returns CDR1 MNHEY and CDR2 SMNVEV (reference sequence). Trimming stripped 2 bases from V and 1 base from J, with 13 bases between. DNA for the CDR3: TGTGCCAGCAGTTTAATTTGGGCGTCGGGCACAGATACGCAGTATTTT. Protein: CASSLIWASGTDTQYF.

This clone was recorded a few times. The chain links TRBV21-1 to TRBJ2-1; TRBD1, the D gene given by the table, was not confirmed from the DNA. TRBV21-1 is a pseudogene. CDR3 length: 18 amino acids. The CDR3, as DNA: TGTGCCAGCAGCAAAGTGGGGCAGGGCGGAAGAATGGACAATGAGCAGTTCTTC. Translating gives CASSKVGQGGRMDNEQFF.

The rearrangement uses TRBV13 and TRBJ2-2; 7 bases agree with TRBD2. The CDR3 runs 16 residues. Unmatched junction bases numbered 7, after V lost 3 bases and J lost 3 bases. Germline assignment: CDR1 PRHDT and CDR2 FYEKMQ (reference sequence). The CDR3 bases are TGTGCCAGCAGCTTTTCAGCGGGGTCGGACACCGGGGAGCTGTTTTTT. This translates into CASSFSAGSDTGELFF.

The chain joins TRBV7-9 to TRBJ2-1; the match to TRBD2 covers 7 bases. Germline values: CDR1 SEHNR, CDR2 FQNEAQ (reference sequence). The CDR3 totals 17 residues. J was trimmed by 1 base and V by 2 bases; bases with no gene match: 8. The CDR3 nucleotides read TGTGCCAGCAGCTTACCAGCGGGACTGAAGTCCTACAATGAGCAGTTCTTC. Amino acid sequence: CASSLPAGLKSYNEQFF.

This chain joins TRBV6-1 and TRBJ2-6; the D is unclear. The germline V and J ends were trimmed by 8 bases and 0 bases, with 8 bases remaining between them. This CDR3 is built from 14 residues. In germline, CDR1 is MNHNS, CDR2 SASEGT. The CDR3 bases are TGTGCCAGCGTACCGGCCTCTGGGGCCAACGTCCTGACTTTC. Residues: CASVPASGANVLTF.

This chain links TRBV18 with TRBJ1-1; 12 bases align to TRBD1. This CDR3 is built from 17 residues. Trimming took 6 bases from V and 0 from J; bases not matched to a gene: 8. CDR1 is KGHSH, CDR2 LQKENI, per germline. In DNA form, the CDR3 reads TGTGCCAGCTCGCCCCGGGACAGGGGGCGAGTGAACACTGAAGCTTTCTTT. Residues: CASSPRDRGRVNTEAFF.

This clone was observed a few times. J is TRBJ2-7 and V is TRBV14, with D perhaps given as TRBD1 or TRBD2 (5 bases each). The CDR3 is 14 residues long. Trimming shortened V by 2 bases and J by 5 bases, and 13 bases separated the two germline ends. Looked up from germline, CDR1 is SGHDN and CDR2 is FVKESK. CDR3 amino acids: CASSQTRRDHEQYF. The CDR3 coding sequence is TGTGCCAGCAGCCAAACCCGCAGGGACCACGAGCAGTACTTC.

This clone was counted a few times. This sequence joins TRBV12-5 and TRBJ2-5, with D hard to call. CDR3 length: 11 residues. The V gene lost 6 bases and the J gene lost 2 bases, with 4 bases spanning the gap. Germline V gene data show CDR1 as LGHNT and CDR2 as FRNRAP. In nucleotides, the CDR3 is TGTGCTAGTGGCTTACAAGAGACCCAGTACTTC. This gives the protein CASGLQETQYF.

The rearrangement links TRBV9 to TRBJ1-6, with 7 nucleotides matching TRBD1. Trimming cost V 0 bases and J 9 bases; bases outside gene matches: 6. CDR3 length equals 15 residues. CDR1 and CDR2 (germline): SGDLS, YYNGEE. DNA for the CDR3: TGTGCCAGCAGCGTAGCAGGGGGGCTGAGTTCACCCCTCCACTTT. Translating gives CASSVAGGLSSPLHF.

This clone has more than one count but fewer than ten. The CDR3 nucleotides are TGTGCCAGCAGCCCAACAGGCGGCGTCTATAATTCACCCCTCCACTTT. Translating it yields CASSPTGGVYNSPLHF. V usage is TRBV7-2 and J usage is TRBJ1-6, with D perhaps TRBD1 (5 bases). The CDR3 contains 16 residues. The V gene's germline CDR1 is SGHTA and CDR2 FQGNSA. V shed 5 bases and J shed 3 bases, with 14 bases lying between them. The entire variable domain, with the rest obtained from reference TRBV7-2 and TRBJ1-6, is as follows: GAGVSQSPSNKVTEKGKDVELRCDPISGHTALYWYRQSLGQGLEFLIYFQGNSAPDKSGLPSDRFSAERTGGSVSTLTIQRTQQEDSAVYLCASSPTGGVYNSPLHFGNGTRLTVT.

The chain's CDR3 is CASSQGYTQETQYF. Here the CDR3 DNA reads TGCGCCAGCAGCCAAGGGTATACGCAAGAGACCCAGTACTTC. The chain is built from TRBV4-1 and TRBJ2-5, with D unresolved. V lost 1 base to trimming and J lost 2 bases, with 8 bases between them. There are 14 residues in the CDR3. CDR1 and CDR2 (germline): MGHRA, YSYEKL.

This chain joins TRBV9 and TRBJ2-3; TRBD2 agrees at 10 bases. The CDR3 runs 17 residues. V dropped 0 bases and J dropped 2; count of bases not matched to a gene: 6. Per germline, CDR1 SGDLS and CDR2 YYNGEE. The CDR3 DNA reads as TGTGCCAGCAGCGTAGGCCCTAGCGGGGGCAACACAGATACGCAGTATTTT. Translated, it gives CASSVGPSGGNTDTQYF.

This clone was recorded a few times. This chain connects TRBV10-3 to TRBJ1-2; no firm D call. The CDR3 sequence is 13 residues long. Trimming removed 8 bases from V and 3 bases from J, with 13 bases in between. Germline loops: CDR1 ENHRY, CDR2 SYGVKD. The CDR3 sequence: CAIHSTQDYGYTF. CDR3 bases: TGTGCCATCCACTCCACGCAGGACTATGGCTACACCTTC.